Sequencing of this T cell receptor beta chain was carried out in a study of OX40 agonist ivuxolimab in advanced cancers. Background on the study: Patients were treated with ivuxolimab, an agonistic anti-OX40 (CD134) antibody.

The CDR3 totals 13 residues. The germline V gene encodes CDR1 SGHVS and CDR2 FNYEAQ. Trimming pared 5 bases from V and 0 bases from J, leaving 7 bases between. Only in-frame clones appear in the TCRdb table, and some are missing; sequencing was by immunoSEQ multiplex PCR. The sample contains 57,000 or so clones, roughly 86% of which appear only once. The sequence was obtained from an adult with an advanced solid tumor such as melanoma, head and neck, liver or kidney cancer. The sample was CD4+ or CD8+ T cells sorted from blood, taken in a trial of the OX40 agonist ivuxolimab. This rearrangement joins TRBV7-6 to TRBJ1-1; D remains ambiguous. DNA for the CDR3: TGTGCCAGCAGCCAAGACCTGAACACTGAAGCTTTCTTT. Translating gives CASSQDLNTEAFF. Based on the CDR3 plus reference TRBV7-6 and TRBJ1-1, the full variable domain is GAGVSQSPRYKVTKRGQDVALRCDPISGHVSLYWYRQALGQGPEFLTYFNYEAQQDKSGLPNDRFSAERPEGSISTLTIQRTEQRDSAMYRCASSQDLNTEAFFGQGTRLTVV.